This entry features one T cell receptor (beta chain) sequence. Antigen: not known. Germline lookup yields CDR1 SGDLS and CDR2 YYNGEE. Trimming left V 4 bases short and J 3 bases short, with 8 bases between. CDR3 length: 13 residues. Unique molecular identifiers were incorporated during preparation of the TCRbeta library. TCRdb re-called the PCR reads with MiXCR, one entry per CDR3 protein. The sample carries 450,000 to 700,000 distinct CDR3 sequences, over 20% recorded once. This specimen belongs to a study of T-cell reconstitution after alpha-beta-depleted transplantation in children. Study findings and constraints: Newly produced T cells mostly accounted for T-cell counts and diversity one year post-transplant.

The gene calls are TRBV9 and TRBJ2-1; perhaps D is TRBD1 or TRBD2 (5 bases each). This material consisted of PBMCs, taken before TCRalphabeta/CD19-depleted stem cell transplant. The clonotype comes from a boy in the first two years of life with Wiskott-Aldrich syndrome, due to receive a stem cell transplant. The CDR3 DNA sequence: TGTGCCAGCAGCTGGGGGAACTACAATGAGCAGTTCTTC. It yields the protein CASSWGNYNEQFF.